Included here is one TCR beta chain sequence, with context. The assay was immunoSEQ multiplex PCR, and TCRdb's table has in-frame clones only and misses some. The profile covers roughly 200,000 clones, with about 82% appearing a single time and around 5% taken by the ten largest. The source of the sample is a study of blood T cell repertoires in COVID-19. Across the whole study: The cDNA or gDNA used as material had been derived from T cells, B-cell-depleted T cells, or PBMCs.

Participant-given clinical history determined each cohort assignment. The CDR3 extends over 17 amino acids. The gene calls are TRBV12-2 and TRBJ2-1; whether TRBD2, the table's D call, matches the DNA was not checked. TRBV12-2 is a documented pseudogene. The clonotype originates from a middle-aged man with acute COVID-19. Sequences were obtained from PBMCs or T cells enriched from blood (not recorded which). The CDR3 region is CASRLASRREGVNEQFF. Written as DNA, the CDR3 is TGTGCAAGTCGCTTAGCGTCTCGGAGGGAGGGAGTCAATGAGCAGTTCTTC.